A single sample gave rise to the 23 T cell receptor beta chains below, sequenced in a study of control samples from healthy donors and cancer patients. Only in-frame clones appear in the TCRdb table, and some are missing; sequencing was by immunoSEQ multiplex PCR. The repertoire includes almost 85,000 clones, roughly 82% of them detected once, and roughly 12% sits in the top ten. Sequences were obtained from PBMCs. Receptor source: a man aged 55-75 years with head and neck cancer.

CDR3 sequence reads: CASSLLGTANTGELFF. The CDR3 DNA is TGTGCCAGCTCGCTTCTAGGGACGGCGAACACCGGGGAGCTGTTTTTT. V and J are TRBV18 and TRBJ2-2, with D perhaps being TRBD1 or TRBD2 (5 bases each). The germline CDR1 and CDR2 sequences are KGHSH and LQKENI. Between the trimmed V and J ends, which lost 6 bases and 0 bases, there was a span of 14 bases. This CDR3 has 16 amino acids.

The chain has TRBV7-8 and TRBJ2-7; 7 positions agree with TRBD2. J gave up 3 bases and V 5 bases, and 7 bases lay outside the gene matches. There are 14 residues in the CDR3. Germline values: CDR1 SGHVS, CDR2 FQNEAQ. CDR3 residues: CASSLGRIDYEQYF. The CDR3 DNA follows: TGTGCCAGCAGCCTCGGGAGGATCGACTACGAGCAGTACTTC.

V usage is TRBV9 and J usage is TRBJ2-7, with 16 bases that match TRBD2. With V trimmed by 2 bases and J by 7 bases, 6 bases remained unmatched. This CDR3 is 16 amino acids long. Germline CDR1 SGDLS, CDR2 YYNGEE. CDR3 coding DNA: TGTGCCAGCAGCGTGGGACTAGCGGGAGGGCCTCGGGAGCAGTACTTC. Residues: CASSVGLAGGPREQYF.

The J gene is TRBJ2-2, the V gene TRBV5-1, with D possibly TRBD2 on 5 matching bases. V lost 4 bases and J 1 base, leaving 11 bases between the germline ends. The V gene's germline CDR1 is SGHRS and CDR2 YFSETQ. The length of the CDR3 is 15 residues. The CDR3 DNA reads TGCGCCAGCAGCCCAGACTACCAGAACACCGGGGAGCTGTTTTTT. Its translation is CASSPDYQNTGELFF. Based on the CDR3 plus reference TRBV5-1 and TRBJ2-2, the full variable domain is KAGVTQTPRYLIKTRGQQVTLSCSPISGHRSVSWYQQTPGQGLQFLFEYFSETQRNKGNFPGRFSGRQFSNSRSEMNVSTLELGDSALYLCASSPDYQNTGELFFGEGSRLTVL.

Written as DNA, the CDR3 is TGTGCCAGCAGCCTCCTCTACGAGCAGTACTTC. Its protein is CASSLLYEQYF. This chain joins TRBV3-1 (or the pseudogene TRBV3-2) and TRBJ2-7; no firm D call. The germline V gene has CDR1 LGHDT and CDR2 YNNKEL (reference sequence). The CDR3 runs to 11 residues. V lost 4 bases, J lost 3 bases, and 4 bases lay in between.

This clone came up a few times. V gene TRBV2 combines with J gene TRBJ1-5, with 10 bases aligning to TRBD1. The CDR3 is 15 amino acids. The V gene's germline CDR1 is SNHLY and CDR2 FYNNEI. The V gene end was trimmed by 4 bases and the J gene end by 5 bases; junction bases not matched to a gene: 5. CDR3 in DNA: TGTGCCAGCAGTGTAGTGACAGGGGGCGATCAGCCCCAGCATTTT. The encoded protein is CASSVVTGGDQPQHF.

The chain links TRBV5-1 to TRBJ1-5, with TRBD1 as a possible D gene (5 bases). The CDR3 has 15 amino acids. Germline CDR1 is SGHRS and CDR2 is YFSETQ. V was cut by 0 bases and J by 5 bases, with 12 bases left in between. DNA for the CDR3: TGCGCCAGCAGCTTGGTCATGGGGGGGGATCAGCCCCAGCATTTT. Translating it yields CASSLVMGGDQPQHF.

V is TRBV9 and J is TRBJ2-3; a weak D match, TRBD2 (6 bases). CDR1 and CDR2 from the germline V gene are SGDLS and YYNGEE. This CDR3 is built from 14 residues. The V gene lost 1 base and the J gene lost 6 bases, with 12 bases spanning the gap. The CDR3 loop is CASSVLWSGDTQYF. The CDR3 coding sequence is TGTGCCAGCAGCGTACTCTGGAGCGGGGATACGCAGTATTTT.

This clone has a single count. The chain links TRBV5-5 to TRBJ1-2; 7 bases match TRBD1. The CDR3 has 15 amino acids. The V gene's germline CDR1 is SGHKS and CDR2 YYEKEE (reference sequence). The J segment lost 6 bases and the V segment lost 2 bases, leaving 10 bases of the junction unmatched. The CDR3, as DNA: TGTGCCAGCAGCTTAACAGGGGTATCCTATAATGGCTACACCTTC. Protein sequence: CASSLTGVSYNGYTF.

The chain is built from TRBV19 and TRBJ2-1; TRBD2 aligns across 10 bases. V was clipped by 6 bases and J by 5 bases; unmatched bases: 7. Germline-derived CDR1 and CDR2 are LNHDA and SQIVND (reference sequence). The CDR3 has 15 amino acids. In DNA form, the CDR3 reads TGTGCCAGTAGCATACTAGCGGGAAACAACAATGAGCAGTTCTTC. Translating it yields CASSILAGNNNEQFF.

The chain is built from TRBV5-1 and TRBJ1-2; TRBD1 aligns across 8 bases. The CDR3 is 14 amino acids. V shed 4 bases and J 7 bases; nucleotides not matched to a gene: 9. CDR1 and CDR2 (germline): SGHRS, YFSETQ. The CDR3 DNA sequence: TGCGCCAGCAGCCTCGGACAGGGTGAAAGTGGCTACACCTTC. This codes for CASSLGQGESGYTF.

The gene calls are TRBV18 and TRBJ1-1; D is uncertain. The CDR3 totals 13 residues. Trimming removed 1 base from V and 4 bases from J, with 7 bases in between. Looked up from germline, CDR1 is KGHSH and CDR2 is LQKENI. The CDR3 sequence: CASSPQGPTEAFF. The DNA for the CDR3 is TGTGCCAGCTCACCACAGGGCCCCACTGAAGCTTTCTTT.

The rearrangement uses TRBV7-8 and TRBJ2-7, with 13 bases aligning to TRBD2. Looked up from germline, CDR1 is SGHVS and CDR2 is FQNEAQ. Unmatched junction bases numbered 4, after V lost 6 bases and J lost 2 bases. The CDR3 is 15 residues long. CDR3 coding DNA: TGTGCCAGCAGACTAGCGGGAGGGGGCCCCTACGAGCAGTACTTC. This gives the protein CASRLAGGGPYEQYF.

The chain combines TRBV3-1 (or the pseudogene TRBV3-2) with TRBJ1-5, with D unclear. Germline V CDR1 and CDR2: LGHDT, YNNKEL (reference sequence). The CDR3 sequence is 16 residues long. The V end lost 0 bases, the J end lost 4 bases, and 13 bases lay between the germline ends. The DNA of the CDR3 is TGTGCCAGCAGCCAAGAACGGACTTCCAGGAATCAGCCCCAGCATTTT. The encoded protein is CASSQERTSRNQPQHF.

The CDR3: CASSSGTGYNYGYTF. In DNA form, the CDR3 reads TGTGCCAGCAGTTCCGGGACAGGGTATAACTATGGCTACACCTTC. This chain links TRBV28 with TRBJ1-2; 9 nucleotides match TRBD1. This CDR3 has 15 residues. CDR1 is MDHEN and CDR2 is SYDVKM in the germline V gene. V gave up 4 bases and J gave up 1 base; unmatched junction bases: 4.

J is TRBJ2-5 and V is TRBV18; a weak D match, TRBD2 (5 bases). Germline V gives CDR1 KGHSH, CDR2 LQKENI. The CDR3 extends over 14 amino acids. Trimming removed 4 bases from V and 2 bases from J, with 11 bases in between. CDR3 residues: CASSRGSFQETQYF. In DNA form, the CDR3 reads TGTGCCAGCTCACGAGGGAGCTTTCAAGAGACCCAGTACTTC. Drawing the rest from reference TRBV18 and TRBJ2-5, the complete variable domain is NAGVMQNPRHLVRRRGQEARLRCSPMKGHSHVYWYRQLPEEGLKFMVYLQKENIIDESGMPKERFSAEFPKEGPSILRIQQVVRGDSAAYFCASSRGSFQETQYFGPGTRLLVL.

This chain links TRBV15 with TRBJ1-1, with TRBD1 matching over 10 bases. CDR1 is LNHNV and CDR2 is YYDKDF in the germline V gene (reference sequence). The CDR3 loop spans 14 amino acids. With V trimmed by 5 bases and J by 8 bases, 8 bases remained unmatched. For the CDR3, the DNA is TGTGCCACCAGCCGAAGACAGGGGGCCCACGAAGCTTTCTTT. It is translated as CATSRRQGAHEAFF.

J is TRBJ2-3 and V is TRBV6-6; 9 bases line up with TRBD1. Germline V gives CDR1 MNHNY, CDR2 SVGAGI (reference sequence). This CDR3 has 15 residues. Trimming removed 8 bases from V and 5 bases from J; junction bases left unmatched: 11. The CDR3 nucleotides read TGTGCCAGCTACCCTGGGACAGGGCGGGGAGATACGCAGTATTTT. As protein: CASYPGTGRGDTQYF.

The J gene is TRBJ2-3, the V gene TRBV4-1, with 8 nucleotides matching TRBD1. The germline V gene has CDR1 MGHRA and CDR2 YSYEKL. The CDR3 is 16 residues long. The trim removed 4 bases at V and 6 bases at J, leaving 12 bases unmatched. The CDR3 DNA reads as TGCGCCAGCAGCCCTGAGACAGGGGTCCGATGGGATACGCAGTATTTT. It codes for CASSPETGVRWDTQYF.

The chain joins TRBV19 to TRBJ1-5; a weak D match, TRBD1 (5 bases). The length of the CDR3 is 13 residues. V was pared by 4 bases and J by 4 bases, with 8 bases between. Germline CDR1 reads LNHDA; CDR2 reads SQIVND (reference sequence). CDR3 loop: CASSTRQNQPQHF. The CDR3 bases are TGTGCCAGTAGTACACGACAGAATCAGCCCCAGCATTTT.

The V gene is TRBV28, the J gene TRBJ2-2, with 9 bases matching TRBD1. CDR3 length equals 13 residues. Germline CDR1 is MDHEN and CDR2 is SYDVKM. J lost 7 bases, V lost 7 bases, and 4 bases had no gene match. CDR3 nucleotides: TGTGCCAGCACGGGACAGGGACACGGGGAGCTGTTTTTT. Its translation is CASTGQGHGELFF. Full variable domain (outside the CDR3, taken from reference TRBV28 and TRBJ2-2): DVKVTQSSRYLVKRTGEKVFLECVQDMDHENMFWYRQDPGLGLRLIYFSYDVKMKEKGDIPEGYSVSREKKERFSLILESASTNQTSMYLCASTGQGHGELFFGEGSRLTVL.

The chain links TRBV6-1 to TRBJ1-1, with 8 bases fitting TRBD1. This CDR3 has 13 amino acids. V dropped 3 bases and J dropped 10; count of bases not matched to a gene: 7. Germline V gene lookup returns CDR1 MNHNS and CDR2 SASEGT. The CDR3 DNA sequence: TGTGCCAGCAGTGATTCCGACAGGGGCAGAGCTTTCTTT. Translating gives CASSDSDRGRAFF.

The chain recombines TRBV19 with TRBJ2-1, with 9 bases lining up with TRBD2. In germline, CDR1 is LNHDA, CDR2 SQIVND (reference sequence). The trim removed 5 bases at V and 15 bases at J, leaving 8 bases unmatched. The length of the CDR3 is 12 residues. The CDR3 nucleotides are TGTGCCAGTAGTCCCCCTAGCGGGATAGCGTTCTTC. Translating it yields CASSPPSGIAFF.